The 29 T cell receptor beta chains presented below share a single source sample, sequenced in a study of neurological immune-mediated disorders. MiXCR was run by TCRdb on the 5' RACE reads, yielding one entry per CDR3 protein. The sample includes roughly 100,000 distinct CDR3 sequences, 11% of them seen just once. Stated time point: longitudinal time-point 3. Sequences were obtained from PBMCs. The receptors derive from a female donor with HTLV-1-associated myelopathy (HAM/TSP).

This clonotype was picked up a small number of times. V gene TRBV5-5 combines with J gene TRBJ1-1; TRBD1 is a possible D gene (5 bases). Per the germline V gene, CDR1 is SGHKS and CDR2 is YYEKEE (reference sequence). This CDR3 is built from 14 residues. The germline V and J ends were trimmed by 4 bases and 3 bases, with 13 bases remaining between them. CDR3 protein: CASSVIDSYTEAFF. The DNA of the CDR3 is TGTGCCAGCAGCGTGATTGACAGCTACACTGAAGCTTTCTTT.

The table lists this clonotype with many counts. The chain employs TRBV28 and TRBJ2-3; no firm D call. The CDR3 consists of 15 residues. The V end lost 4 bases, the J end lost 3 bases, and 14 bases lay between the germline ends. CDR1 is MDHEN, CDR2 SYDVKM, per germline. The CDR3 protein is CASSSTETFTDTQYF. The CDR3, as DNA: TGTGCCAGCAGTTCCACGGAGACATTTACAGATACGCAGTATTTT.

This clonotype was detected ten times or more. The CDR3 loop is CASSVTPSHGYTF. As DNA, the CDR3 is TGTGCCAGCAGTGTGACACCTTCCCATGGCTACACCTTC. V is TRBV6-1 and J is TRBJ1-2; D is ambiguous. This CDR3 contains 13 residues. Germline assignment: CDR1 MNHNS and CDR2 SASEGT. Trimming stripped 4 bases from V and 6 bases from J, with 12 bases between.

This clonotype was detected ten times or more. CDR3 bases: TGCAGTCTTAGGGACAGGGGGGCAGGGGAGCTGTTTTTT. Its translation: CSLRDRGAGELFF. The chain recombines TRBV20-1 with TRBJ2-2, with 11 bases lining up with TRBD1. CDR3 length: 13 residues. CDR1 is DFQATT and CDR2 is SNEGSKA in the germline V gene (reference sequence). V lost 8 bases, J lost 8 bases, and 7 bases stayed unmatched.

This clonotype was observed many times. The chain carries TRBV7-2 and TRBJ2-2, with D perhaps TRBD2 (6 bases). Germline values: CDR1 SGHTA, CDR2 FQGNSA. CDR3 length equals 15 residues. V lost 2 bases to trimming and J lost 2 bases, with 9 bases between them. CDR3: CASSLKGLNTGELFF. The CDR3 DNA reads as TGTGCCAGCAGCTTAAAGGGACTTAACACCGGGGAGCTGTTTTTT.

This clonotype was found many times. The chain links TRBV20-1 to TRBJ2-4; D not certain. The germline V and J ends were trimmed by 6 bases and 8 bases, with 17 bases remaining between them. CDR3 length: 13 amino acids. Germline V lookup: CDR1 DFQATT, CDR2 SNEGSKA (reference sequence). CDR3 protein: CSAIPEPIHIQYF. The DNA of the CDR3 is TGCAGTGCCATCCCTGAGCCGATTCACATTCAGTACTTC.

The genes are TRBV5-5 and TRBJ2-2; D remains ambiguous. This CDR3 is 17 amino acids long. CDR1 and CDR2 from the germline V gene are SGHKS and YYEKEE (reference sequence). V lost 2 bases and J 0 bases, leaving 14 bases between the germline ends. CDR3 region: CASSFGWLSANTGELFF. The CDR3, as DNA: TGTGCCAGCAGCTTCGGGTGGCTCTCCGCGAACACCGGGGAGCTGTTTTTT. The full variable domain, with the rest looked up from reference TRBV5-5 and TRBJ2-2, is DAGVTQSPTHLIKTRGQQVTLRCSPISGHKSVSWYQQVLGQGPQFIFQYYEKEERGRGNFPDRFSARQFPNYSSELNVNALLLGDSALYLCASSFGWLSANTGELFFGEGSRLTVL.

The sample holds many counts of this clonotype. The rearrangement links TRBV18 to TRBJ2-7, with D tentatively TRBD1 (6 bases). Germline-derived CDR1 and CDR2 are KGHSH and LQKENI. The CDR3 runs to 15 residues. V was clipped by 2 bases and J by 6 bases, with 17 bases between them. Here the CDR3 reads CASSPTGQPTVEQYF. CDR3 nucleotide sequence: TGTGCCAGCTCACCAACGGGACAACCAACCGTCGAGCAGTACTTC.

This clonotype was recorded at least ten times. The rearrangement joins TRBV27 to TRBJ2-4; D is perhaps TRBD2 (5 bases). CDR1 MNHEY and CDR2 SMNVEV come from the germline V gene (reference sequence). The CDR3 spans 14 residues. Trimming shortened V by 4 bases and J by 9 bases, and 16 bases separated the two germline ends. CDR3 nucleotides: TGTGCCAGCAGTTATTCGGGAAGCCTACGCATTCAGTACTTC. This translates into CASSYSGSLRIQYF.

This clonotype was detected many times. The J gene is TRBJ2-2, the V gene TRBV15; 12 nucleotides agree with TRBD2. CDR3 length: 15 amino acids. Germline trimming cut 6 bases from V and 5 bases from J; bases unmatched to any gene: 4. Per the germline V gene, CDR1 is LNHNV and CDR2 is YYDKDF (reference sequence). This CDR3 reads CATREGLAGTGELFF. CDR3 nucleotides: TGTGCCACCAGGGAGGGACTAGCGGGTACCGGGGAGCTGTTTTTT.

This clonotype was detected many times. The gene calls are TRBV24-1 and TRBJ2-1; D gene unclear. CDR1 and CDR2 from the germline V gene are KGHDR and SFDVKD. The CDR3 spans 13 residues. V lost 8 bases and J lost 2, with 9 bases in between. CDR3: CATNQGAYNEQFF. The CDR3 DNA sequence: TGTGCCACCAACCAAGGCGCCTACAATGAGCAGTTCTTC.

This clonotype was found many times. The chain recombines TRBV5-1 with TRBJ2-4, with D tentatively TRBD2 (7 bases). This CDR3 is built from 14 residues. The V end lost 3 bases, the J end lost 8 bases, and 15 bases lay between the germline ends. Germline V CDR1 and CDR2: SGHRS, YFSETQ. In nucleotides, the CDR3 is TGCGCCAGCAGCTCGGCGGGGGCTGGGGACATTCAGTACTTC. Residues: CASSSAGAGDIQYF.

In this sample, this clonotype turned up a few times. The chain couples TRBV5-1 to TRBJ1-6; 9 bases agree with TRBD1. Germline V lookup: CDR1 SGHRS, CDR2 YFSETQ. Losses at the gene ends were 4 bases for V and 7 bases for J; bases not matched to a gene: 9. This CDR3 is 16 amino acids long. CDR3: CASSPTGGVGNSPLHF. CDR3 DNA sequence: TGCGCCAGCAGCCCCACAGGGGGCGTAGGAAATTCACCCCTCCACTTT.

V and J are TRBV2 and TRBJ2-1; perhaps TRBD1 as D (5 bases). Germline V gene sequence: CDR1 SNHLY, CDR2 FYNNEI. Trimming took off 7 bases at V and 7 bases at J, with 11 bases between the two ends. The CDR3 is 12 amino acids. CDR3 DNA: TGTGCCAGCAAGGGGCGTCTAAATGAGCAGTTCTTC. The encoded protein is CASKGRLNEQFF.

The sample holds many counts of this clonotype. The chain links TRBV25-1 to TRBJ1-6, with 9 bases fitting TRBD1. The V gene end was trimmed by 1 base and the J gene end by 8 bases; junction bases not matched to a gene: 3. Germline V gene sequence: CDR1 MGHDK, CDR2 SYGVNS. The CDR3 spans 15 residues. The CDR3 region has the DNA TGTGCCAGCAGTGAATTTGGGACAGGGTATTCACCCCTCCACTTT. Translated, it gives CASSEFGTGYSPLHF.

Notes on this clonotype: A much larger clone lies a single base off, so this may be a read error. The V gene is TRBV18, the J gene TRBJ2-7; 8 nucleotides agree with TRBD2. Trimming removed 2 bases from V and 1 base from J; junction bases left unmatched: 1. CDR1 KGHSH and CDR2 LQKENI come from the germline V gene. This CDR3 spans 14 amino acids. This CDR3 is CASSPCGGSYEQYF. The CDR3 region has the DNA TGTGCCAGCTCACCATGCGGGGGGTCCTACGAGCAGTACTTC.

This clonotype was counted ten times or more. V and J are TRBV6-1 and TRBJ2-1; D is possibly TRBD1 or TRBD2 (5 bases each). Germline values: CDR1 MNHNS, CDR2 SASEGT. The CDR3 is made up of 12 amino acids. Trimming left V 3 bases short and J 10 bases short, with 10 bases between. The DNA of the CDR3 is TGTGCCAGCAGTGACGGTTGGGACGAGCAGTTCTTC. Translation: CASSDGWDEQFF.

This sequence joins TRBV5-1 and TRBJ2-4; weak D call: TRBD1 (5 bases). CDR3 length: 14 residues. The V gene's germline CDR1 is SGHRS and CDR2 YFSETQ. The ends were cut back, 0 bases at V and 6 bases at J, with 10 bases in the middle. CDR3 sequence reads: CASSLGGDRNIQYF. Here the CDR3 DNA reads TGCGCCAGCAGCTTGGGGGGCGACAGAAACATTCAGTACTTC.

This clonotype was counted between two and nine times. The chain recombines TRBV28 with TRBJ2-7; D not resolved. V lost 1 base, J lost 4 bases, and 14 bases lay in between. The CDR3 contains 15 residues. Germline CDR1 MDHEN, CDR2 SYDVKM. The CDR3 DNA sequence: TGTGCCAGCAGTTTATATCGCCTCCAGGCTTACGAGCAGTACTTC. Residues: CASSLYRLQAYEQYF.

This clonotype showed up many times. The chain joins TRBV10-3 to TRBJ2-1; TRBD2 matches at 9 bases. CDR1 and CDR2 (germline): ENHRY, SYGVKD. V shed 2 bases and J 12 bases; nucleotides not matched to a gene: 5. The CDR3 has 13 amino acids. The CDR3 spells CAISEEVSGGQFF. CDR3 nucleotide sequence: TGTGCCATCAGTGAGGAGGTTAGCGGGGGGCAGTTCTTC.

The table lists this clonotype with many counts. The chain employs TRBV5-1 and TRBJ2-7, with 7 bases fitting TRBD1. Germline V gene data show CDR1 as SGHRS and CDR2 as YFSETQ. This CDR3 is 15 amino acids long. Trimming removed 2 bases from V and 4 bases from J; junction bases left unmatched: 9. The CDR3 reads CASSFTGEGFYEQYF. In nucleotides, the CDR3 is TGCGCCAGCAGCTTCACAGGGGAAGGCTTTTACGAGCAGTACTTC.

This clonotype was counted ten times or more. V usage is TRBV9 and J usage is TRBJ2-7; TRBD1 agrees at 9 bases. This CDR3 comprises 14 residues. Germline V CDR1 and CDR2: SGDLS, YYNGEE. Unmatched junction bases numbered 8, after V lost 4 bases and J lost 6 bases. CDR3 protein: CASSPRQGVGEQYF. The DNA of the CDR3 is TGTGCCAGCAGCCCCCGACAGGGGGTGGGCGAGCAGTACTTC.

At least ten counts were recorded for this clonotype. V gene TRBV20-1 combines with J gene TRBJ2-5; no clear D gene. Trimming cost V 0 bases and J 5 bases, with 13 bases left between them. Germline CDR1 and CDR2: DFQATT and SNEGSKA (reference sequence). CDR3 length: 14 residues. Here the CDR3 DNA reads TGCAGTGCTAGAGATACGCCGGTGAGGGAGACCCAGTACTTC. Amino acids: CSARDTPVRETQYF.

Regarding this clonotype: A clone one base away is much larger, so this may be a read error. CDR3 bases: TGCAGTGCGGCAGGGGAGGGGGCTGAAGCTTTCTTT. This sequence encodes CSAAGEGAEAFF. The genes are TRBV20-1 and TRBJ1-1, with D perhaps matching TRBD1 (6 bases). V lost 6 bases and J lost 6, with 14 bases in between. The CDR3 consists of 12 residues. Germline values: CDR1 DFQATT, CDR2 SNEGSKA (reference sequence).

J is TRBJ2-7 and V is TRBV19; D gene unclear. Germline V gene sequence: CDR1 LNHDA, CDR2 SQIVND (reference sequence). The CDR3 is 12 amino acids. Between the trimmed V and J ends, which lost 5 bases and 5 bases, there was a span of 10 bases. The CDR3 reads CASSGLSHEQYF. CDR3 nucleotide sequence: TGTGCCAGTAGTGGCCTTTCCCACGAGCAGTACTTC.

This clonotype was counted at least ten times. The CDR3 nucleotides read TGCGCCAGCGGCGTCACCCCGTCCCCAACCGGGGAGCTGTTTTTT. Encoded protein: CASGVTPSPTGELFF. V gene TRBV5-1 combines with J gene TRBJ2-2; no definite D call. The CDR3 has 15 residues. Trimming stripped 7 bases from V and 5 bases from J, with 18 bases between. Germline V CDR1 and CDR2: SGHRS, YFSETQ.

This clonotype was seen a single time. This may come from a read error, since a much larger clone is one base off. This chain joins TRBV12-3 or TRBV12-4 and TRBJ1-4, with 9 bases fitting TRBD1. Trimming cost V 6 bases and J 7 bases; bases outside gene matches: 9. The CDR3 runs to 15 residues. This CDR3 is CASSRDGTGFEKLFF. Here the CDR3 DNA reads TGTGCCAGCAGCCGGGACGGGACAGGGTTTGAAAAACTGTTTTTT.

To note about this clonotype: Given a much more abundant clone one base away, this may be a read error. The rearrangement links TRBV20-1 to TRBJ2-3, with no clear D. Germline loops: CDR1 DFQATT, CDR2 SNEGSKA (reference sequence). CDR3 length: 14 amino acids. Trimming stripped 1 base from V and 4 bases from J, with 12 bases between. Here the CDR3 reads CSARVRPRADTQYF. CDR3 nucleotide sequence: TGCAGTGCTAGAGTGAGGCCTAGAGCAGATACGCAGTATTTT.

Turning to this clonotype: A much larger clone lies one base from this, so it may be a read error. The chain recombines TRBV7-2 with TRBJ2-1, with D hard to call. The CDR3 is 14 amino acids. Per the germline V gene, CDR1 is SGHTA and CDR2 is FQGNSA. Trimming removed 5 bases from V and 3 bases from J, with 11 bases in between. CDR3 loop: CASSTIRIYNEQFF. CDR3 DNA: TGTGCCAGCAGCACGATTCGGATCTACAATGAGCAGTTCTTC.